This TCR beta chain came from a study of T-cell memory formation after mild COVID-19. General observations from the study: CD8+ contracting clones occupied EMRA, while CD4+ ones occupied mainly CM and EM.

Notes on this clonotype: As yet, its antigen is unknown.

Germline V gene lookup returns CDR1 GTSNPN and CDR2 SVGIG (reference sequence). The CDR3 is 14 residues long. The ends were cut back, 0 bases at V and 5 bases at J, with 13 bases in the middle. Each CDR3 protein gets one entry after TCRdb re-called the 5' RACE reads with MiXCR. Of some 160,000 distinct CDR3 sequences detected, 31% appear once; the ten largest clones hold approximately 12%. The sequenced material came from PBMCs or a T cell subset sorted from them (not recorded which). The sequence was obtained from an adult woman who had mild COVID-19 (a few samples of this study predate the infection). Cell type and time point are not known. The chain has TRBV30 and TRBJ1-2; D remains ambiguous. CDR3 loop: CAWSVLGFSYGYTF. The DNA for the CDR3 is TGTGCCTGGAGTGTACTAGGGTTTTCGTATGGCTACACCTTC.